A selection of T cell receptor beta chains follows, all from one sample in a study of cytomegalovirus exposure and HLA in healthy donors. Profiled with immunoSEQ multiplex PCR; TCRdb holds only in-frame clones, not every one. The sample lists under 200,000 clones; roughly 82% were seen once. The source material was PBMCs. These receptors all come from a girl between 5 and 17 years old in good health and CMV-seropositive. CDR3s include the opening cysteine and the closing phenylalanine or tryptophan. Each record gives: J gene, V gene, CDR3 protein.

TRBJ1-1 | TRBV29-1 | CSVAKGAWENTEAFF
TRBJ2-1 | TRBV7-9 | CASSPVRASGKSPYNEQFF
TRBJ2-3 | TRBV2 | CASKGQGVADTQYF
TRBJ2-2 | TRBV5-1 | CASARAGGNTGELFF
TRBJ1-2 | TRBV28 | CASSTLTGFGYTF
TRBJ1-5 | TRBV5-1 | CASSLGGNSNQPQHF
TRBJ1-1 | TRBV11-2 | CASSLGGGMNTEAFF
TRBJ2-7 | TRBV7-9 | CASSLDSAGVLHEQYF
TRBJ2-1 | TRBV4-1 | CASSPRYITSYNEQFF
TRBJ1-1 | TRBV4-1 | CASSHPATGNTEAFF
TRBJ1-2 | TRBV6-5 | CASSEQGEDYGYTF
TRBJ2-1 | TRBV27 | CASSRDGTSAYNEQFF
TRBJ2-3 | TRBV1 | CTSSQDRGLAVTDTQYF
TRBJ2-5 | TRBV7-2 | CASSKDPRQGRETQYF
TRBJ2-7 | TRBV7-2 | CASSPRQGSYEQYF
TRBJ2-1 | TRBV18 | CASSPLREMDNEQFF
TRBJ2-1 | TRBV6-4 | CASSSGTGVYNEQFF
TRBJ2-5 | TRBV5-6 | CASSLGGTEETQYF
TRBJ2-7 | TRBV6-5 | CASRSQGDYEQYF
TRBJ2-3 | TRBV7-3 | CASSSGTFTDTQYF
TRBJ1-1 | TRBV5-1 | CASQDRGPQAFF
TRBJ2-7 | TRBV27 | CASSTGTAPYEQYF
TRBJ2-7 | TRBV27 | CASSLSGGEGLYEQYF
TRBJ2-5 | TRBV28 | CASRPTSGGGETQYF
TRBJ2-3 | TRBV27 | CASSLWPLRVSGGTDTQYF
TRBJ2-1 | TRBV2 | CATAGTESYNEQFF
TRBJ1-3 | TRBV6-8 | CASGVQQGSGNTIYF
TRBJ2-5 | TRBV5-4 | CASSAQETQYF
TRBJ2-5 | TRBV5-5 | CASSFDWKETQYF
TRBJ1-2 | TRBV7-9 | CASSPSFPISGYTF
TRBJ2-7 | TRBV4-1 | CASSQDRGPYEQYF
TRBJ2-7 | TRBV27 | CASKPDSSYEQYF
TRBJ1-1 | TRBV6-1 | CASSAGHFTEAFF
TRBJ2-1 | TRBV11-3 | CASSLDPGKSNEQFF
TRBJ2-5 | TRBV9 | CASSPRSWVAQETQYF
TRBJ2-6 | TRBV29-1 | CSVGPDSSSGANVLTF
TRBJ2-5 | TRBV7-9 | CASRPGTGEFGTQYF
TRBJ1-1 | TRBV5-6 | CASSLSPSTEAFF
TRBJ1-1 | TRBV11-2 | CASSLGFETMNTEAFF
TRBJ1-3 | TRBV9 | CASSPGQRHTIYF
TRBJ1-4 | TRBV15 | CATSRGQSREKLFF
TRBJ2-3 | TRBV2 | CASSGGGGDTQYF
TRBJ1-1 | TRBV2 | CASSSTGGEAFF
TRBJ2-7 | TRBV28 | CASSLPGQADYEQYF
TRBJ2-7 | TRBV7-2 | CASSSRRDSYEQYF
TRBJ2-5 | TRBV2 | CASSLRGGETQYF
TRBJ2-3 | TRBV5-1 | CASSLADFSTDTQYF
TRBJ1-5 | TRBV5-8 | CASSRTGRSQPQHF
TRBJ2-1 | TRBV4-3 | CASSQGLGLLDNEQFF
TRBJ2-1 | TRBV19 | CASMATTYNEQFF
TRBJ1-4 | TRBV25-1 | CASVDREKNEKLFF
TRBJ2-3 | TRBV21-1 | CASSKPTLAGGLTDTQYF
TRBJ1-5 | TRBV25-1 | CASSGGPRGGYQPQHF